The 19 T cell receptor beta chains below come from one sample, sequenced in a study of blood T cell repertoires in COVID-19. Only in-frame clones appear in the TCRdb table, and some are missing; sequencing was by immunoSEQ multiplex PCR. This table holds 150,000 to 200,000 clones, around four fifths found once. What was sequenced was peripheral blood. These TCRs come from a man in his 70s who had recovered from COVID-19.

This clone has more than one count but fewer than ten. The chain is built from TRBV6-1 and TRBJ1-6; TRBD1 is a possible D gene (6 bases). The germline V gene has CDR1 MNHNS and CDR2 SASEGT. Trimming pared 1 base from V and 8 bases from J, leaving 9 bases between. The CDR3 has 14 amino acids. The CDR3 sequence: CASSEDRADSPLHF. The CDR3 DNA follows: TGTGCCAGCAGTGAAGACAGGGCGGATTCACCCCTCCACTTT.

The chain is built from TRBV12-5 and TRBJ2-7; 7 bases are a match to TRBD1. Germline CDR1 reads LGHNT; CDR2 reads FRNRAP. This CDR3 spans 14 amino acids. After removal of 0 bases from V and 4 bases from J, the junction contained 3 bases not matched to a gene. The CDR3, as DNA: TGTGCTAGTGGTTTGGTTCAGGGGGTTTACGAGCAGTACTTC. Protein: CASGLVQGVYEQYF. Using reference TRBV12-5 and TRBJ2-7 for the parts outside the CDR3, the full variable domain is DARVTQTPRHKVTEMGQEVTMRCQPILGHNTVFWYRQTMMQGLELLAYFRNRAPLDDSGMPKDRFSAEMPDATLATLKIQPSEPRDSAVYFCASGLVQGVYEQYFGPGTRLTVT.

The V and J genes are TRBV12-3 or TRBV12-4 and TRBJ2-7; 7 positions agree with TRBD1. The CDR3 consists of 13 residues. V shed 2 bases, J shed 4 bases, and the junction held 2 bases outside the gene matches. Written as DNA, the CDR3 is TGTGCCAGCAGTTTACCAGGGGGATACGAGCAGTACTTC. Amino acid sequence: CASSLPGGYEQYF.

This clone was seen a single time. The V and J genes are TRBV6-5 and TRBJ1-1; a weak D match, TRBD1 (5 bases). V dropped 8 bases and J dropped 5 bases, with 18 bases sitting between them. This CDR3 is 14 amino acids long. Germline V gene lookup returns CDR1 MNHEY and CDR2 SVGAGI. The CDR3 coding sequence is TGTGCCAGCCCCCCAGTTCGGGGGAGGACTGAAGCTTTCTTT. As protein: CASPPVRGRTEAFF.

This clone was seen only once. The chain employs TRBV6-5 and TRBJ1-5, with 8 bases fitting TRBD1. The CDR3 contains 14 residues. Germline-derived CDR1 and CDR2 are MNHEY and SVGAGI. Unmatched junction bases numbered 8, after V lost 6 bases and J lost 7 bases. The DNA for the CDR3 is TGTGCCAGCAGGGTACAGGGGGTACAGCAGCCCCAGCATTTT. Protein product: CASRVQGVQQPQHF.

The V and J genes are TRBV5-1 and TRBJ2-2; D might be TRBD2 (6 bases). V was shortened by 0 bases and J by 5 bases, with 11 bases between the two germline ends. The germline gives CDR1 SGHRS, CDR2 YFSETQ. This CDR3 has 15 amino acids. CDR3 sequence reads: CASSLGLDLTGELFF. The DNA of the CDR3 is TGCGCCAGCAGCTTGGGACTAGACCTTACCGGGGAGCTGTTTTTT.

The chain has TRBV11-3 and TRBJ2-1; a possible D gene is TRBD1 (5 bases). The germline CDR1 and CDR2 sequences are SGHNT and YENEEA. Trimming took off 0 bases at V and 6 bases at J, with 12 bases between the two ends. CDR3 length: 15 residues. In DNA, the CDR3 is TGTGCCAGCAGCTTAGATAGGAAACAGGTCAATGAGCAGTTCTTC. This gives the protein CASSLDRKQVNEQFF.

The CDR3, as DNA: TGTGCCAGCAGCGCCCCGGCCAGGGGTGACTATGGCTACACCTTC. Translation gives CASSAPARGDYGYTF. The chain has TRBV9 and TRBJ1-2, with D perhaps matching TRBD1 (6 bases). Trimming pared 3 bases from V and 3 bases from J, leaving 15 bases between. Germline assignment: CDR1 SGDLS and CDR2 YYNGEE. The CDR3 runs to 15 residues.

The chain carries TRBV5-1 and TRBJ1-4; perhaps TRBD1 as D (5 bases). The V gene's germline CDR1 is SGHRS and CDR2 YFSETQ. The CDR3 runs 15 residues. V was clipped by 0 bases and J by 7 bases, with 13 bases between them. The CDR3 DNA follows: TGCGCCAGCAGCTTGGAGGGGCGGGGAAGTGAAAAACTGTTTTTT. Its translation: CASSLEGRGSEKLFF.

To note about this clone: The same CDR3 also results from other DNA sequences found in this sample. In DNA, the CDR3 is TGTGCCAGCAGCTTTAGACAGGGGTCTTACAATGAGCAGTTCTTC. This codes for CASSFRQGSYNEQFF. This rearrangement joins TRBV7-8 to TRBJ2-1; TRBD1 agrees at 8 bases. Germline V gene lookup returns CDR1 SGHVS and CDR2 FQNEAQ. The CDR3 length is 15 residues. J lost 4 bases, V lost 3 bases, and 5 bases had no gene match.

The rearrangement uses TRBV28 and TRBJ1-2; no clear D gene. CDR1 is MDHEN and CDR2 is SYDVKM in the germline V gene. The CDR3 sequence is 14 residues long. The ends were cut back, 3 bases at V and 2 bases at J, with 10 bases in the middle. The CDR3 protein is CASSLVAPNYGYTF. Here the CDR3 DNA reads TGTGCCAGCAGTTTGGTAGCACCAAACTATGGCTACACCTTC.

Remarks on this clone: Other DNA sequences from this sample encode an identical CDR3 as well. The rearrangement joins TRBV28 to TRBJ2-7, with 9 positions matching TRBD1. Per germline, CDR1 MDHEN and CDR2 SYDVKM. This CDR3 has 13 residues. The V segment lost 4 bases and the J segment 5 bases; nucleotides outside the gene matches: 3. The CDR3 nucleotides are TGTGCCAGCAGTTCCGGACAGGGGAACGAGCAGTACTTC. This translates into CASSSGQGNEQYF. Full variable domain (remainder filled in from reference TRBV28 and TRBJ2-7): DVKVTQSSRYLVKRTGEKVFLECVQDMDHENMFWYRQDPGLGLRLIYFSYDVKMKEKGDIPEGYSVSREKKERFSLILESASTNQTSMYLCASSSGQGNEQYFGPGTRLTVT.

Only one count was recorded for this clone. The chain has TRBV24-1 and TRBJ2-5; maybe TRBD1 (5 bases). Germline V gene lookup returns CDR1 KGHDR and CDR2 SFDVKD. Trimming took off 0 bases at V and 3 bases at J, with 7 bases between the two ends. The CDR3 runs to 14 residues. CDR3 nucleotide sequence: TGTGCCACCAGTGATTTGTCCAGGGAAGAGACCCAGTACTTC. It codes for CATSDLSREETQYF.

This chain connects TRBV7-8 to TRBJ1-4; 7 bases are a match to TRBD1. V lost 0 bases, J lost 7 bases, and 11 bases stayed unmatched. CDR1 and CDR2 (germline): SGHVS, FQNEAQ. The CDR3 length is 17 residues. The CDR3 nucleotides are TGTGCCAGCAGCTTAGCGGCTTCGAGACAGGGAGGTGAAAAACTGTTTTTT. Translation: CASSLAASRQGGEKLFF.

CDR3 protein: CASSQDPLAGNTGELFF. CDR3 in DNA: TGTGCCAGCAGCCAAGATCCCCTAGCGGGGAACACCGGGGAGCTGTTTTTT. This rearrangement joins TRBV4-2 to TRBJ2-2; TRBD2 aligns across 8 bases. This CDR3 spans 17 amino acids. The J segment lost 1 base and the V segment lost 0 bases, leaving 4 bases of the junction unmatched. In germline, CDR1 is LGHNA, CDR2 YNFKEQ.

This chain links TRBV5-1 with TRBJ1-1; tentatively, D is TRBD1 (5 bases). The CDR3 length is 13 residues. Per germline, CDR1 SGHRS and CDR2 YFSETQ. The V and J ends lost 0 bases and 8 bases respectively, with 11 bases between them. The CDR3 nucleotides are TGCGCCAGCAGCTTGGCGGGGGACTTCGAAGCTTTCTTT. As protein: CASSLAGDFEAFF.

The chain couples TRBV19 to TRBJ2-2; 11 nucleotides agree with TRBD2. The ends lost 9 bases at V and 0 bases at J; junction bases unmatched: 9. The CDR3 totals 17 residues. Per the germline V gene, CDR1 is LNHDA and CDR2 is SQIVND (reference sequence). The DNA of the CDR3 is TGTGCCAGCAGGGGACTAGCGGCTCGCGCGAACACCGGGGAGCTGTTTTTT. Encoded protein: CASRGLAARANTGELFF. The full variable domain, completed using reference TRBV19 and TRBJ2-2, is DGGITQSPKYLFRKEGQNVTLSCEQNLNHDAMYWYRQDPGQGLRLIYYSQIVNDFQKGDIAEGYSVSREKKESFPLTVTSAQKNPTAFYLCASRGLAARANTGELFFGEGSRLTVL.

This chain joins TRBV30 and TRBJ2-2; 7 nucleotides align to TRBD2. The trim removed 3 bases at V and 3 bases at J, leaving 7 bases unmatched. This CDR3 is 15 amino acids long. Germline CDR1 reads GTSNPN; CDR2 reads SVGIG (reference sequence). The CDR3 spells CAWRFAGEDTGELFF. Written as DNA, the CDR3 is TGTGCCTGGAGGTTCGCGGGAGAGGACACCGGGGAGCTGTTTTTT.

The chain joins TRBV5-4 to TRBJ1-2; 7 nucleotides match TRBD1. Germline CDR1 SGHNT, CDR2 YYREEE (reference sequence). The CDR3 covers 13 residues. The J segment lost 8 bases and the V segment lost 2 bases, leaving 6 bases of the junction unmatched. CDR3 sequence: CASSFVGGWGYTF. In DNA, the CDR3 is TGTGCCAGCAGCTTCGTAGGGGGCTGGGGCTACACCTTC.